The 32 T cell receptor beta chains presented below share a single source sample, sequenced in a study of vaccination and CD4 T cells after COVID-19. The treatment was: approximately nine-day PBMC culture with coronavirus spike peptide pools or control peptides (ViraFEST assay). These receptors' targets are unknown. Cultured CD4+ T-cell DNA underwent Oncomine TCR Beta short-read sequencing. One entry per CDR3 protein, called by TCRdb with MiXCR from the PCR reads. The profile covers about 19,000 distinct CDR3 sequences, with about 50% appearing a single time and 9% to 10% taken by the ten largest. This sample comprised CD4+ T cells from blood, cultured in vitro, obtained after SARS-CoV-2 vaccination. All receptors derive from a human donor who had recovered from COVID-19.

The chain links TRBV7-2 to TRBJ1-5; 10 bases are a match to TRBD1. Trimming cost V 5 bases and J 7 bases; bases outside gene matches: 5. The germline V gene has CDR1 SGHTA and CDR2 FQGNSA. The CDR3 loop spans 14 amino acids. DNA for the CDR3: TGTGCCAGCAGCGAGACAGGGGGCGTGCAGCCCCAGCATTTT. Translated, it gives CASSETGGVQPQHF. Full variable domain (rest looked up from reference TRBV7-2 and TRBJ1-5): GAGVSQSPSNKVTEKGKDVELRCDPISGHTALYWYRQSLGQGLEFLIYFQGNSAPDKSGLPSDRFSAERTGGSVSTLTIQRTQQEDSAVYLCASSETGGVQPQHFGDGTRLSIL.

This clonotype was observed a few times. This sequence joins TRBV7-3 and TRBJ2-1, with D perhaps matching TRBD1 (6 bases). Near its end, the DNA agrees better with TRBJ2-5, so the J call may be wrong. This CDR3 is 13 amino acids long. Germline V lookup: CDR1 SGHTA, CDR2 FQGTGA. CDR3 residues: CASSPGHEETQYF. DNA of the CDR3: TGTGCCAGCAGCCCGGGACACGAAGAGACCCAGTACTTC.

This clonotype has a handful of counts. The chain employs TRBV7-2 and TRBJ2-7; the D gene is possibly TRBD2 (5 bases). Trimming stripped 4 bases from V and 3 bases from J, with 7 bases between. The CDR3 covers 12 residues. Germline V gene sequence: CDR1 SGHTA, CDR2 FQGNSA. This chain's CDR3 is CASSSRGYEQYF. CDR3 in DNA: TGTGCCAGCAGCTCCCGGGGCTACGAGCAGTACTTC.

The chain couples TRBV4-2 to TRBJ1-5, with D uncertain. Trimming shortened V by 5 bases and J by 1 base, and 15 bases separated the two germline ends. Germline assignment: CDR1 LGHNA and CDR2 YNFKEQ. The CDR3 runs 16 residues. This CDR3 reads CASSSVGGMSNQPQHF. The CDR3 region has the DNA TGTGCCAGCAGCTCGGTTGGCGGTATGAGCAATCAGCCCCAGCATTTT.

This chain links TRBV7-2 with TRBJ2-1; D is perhaps TRBD2 (5 bases). CDR1 is SGHTA, CDR2 FQGNSA, per germline. This CDR3 spans 14 amino acids. Trimming removed 1 base at V and 6 bases at J, with 10 bases between. CDR3 sequence reads: CASSLGASSNEQFF. The CDR3 DNA reads as TGTGCCAGCAGCTTAGGGGCTAGCTCCAATGAGCAGTTCTTC.

Turning to this clonotype: This CDR3 fails to terminate in the conserved phenylalanine or tryptophan, so it likely reflects a read error. This sequence joins TRBV11-2 and TRBJ1-5; TRBD1 matches at 9 bases. Germline values: CDR1 SGHAT, CDR2 FQNNGV. This CDR3 region has 13 residues. DNA for the CDR3: TGTGCCGGCAGCTTAGCGGGACAGGGGCCCCAGCATTCT. This encodes CAGSLAGQGPQHS.

The chain couples TRBV19 to TRBJ1-1; 9 bases line up with TRBD1. The CDR3 runs to 14 residues. Germline CDR1 is LNHDA and CDR2 is SQIVND (reference sequence). J lost 5 bases, V lost 5 bases, and 6 bases had no gene match. The CDR3 DNA sequence: TGTGCCAGTAGTGCGGACAGGGGAAGGACTGAAGCTTTCTTT. Amino acids: CASSADRGRTEAFF. Full variable domain (outside the CDR3, taken from reference TRBV19 and TRBJ1-1): DGGITQSPKYLFRKEGQNVTLSCEQNLNHDAMYWYRQDPGQGLRLIYYSQIVNDFQKGDIAEGYSVSREKKESFPLTVTSAQKNPTAFYLCASSADRGRTEAFFGQGTRLTVV.

The V call is TRBV6-2 or TRBV6-3, the J call TRBJ2-3, with unresolved D. Germline CDR1 is MNHEY and CDR2 is SVGEGT. Trimming took off 8 bases at V and 2 bases at J, with 14 bases between the two ends. CDR3 size: 14 residues. CDR3 in amino acids: CASGRAVLTDTQYF. The DNA of the CDR3 is TGTGCCAGCGGCCGAGCAGTCCTCACAGATACGCAGTATTTT.

This clonotype was counted once. The chain recombines TRBV20-1 with TRBJ1-1; 7 bases are a match to TRBD1. Germline lookup yields CDR1 DFQATT and CDR2 SNEGSKA (reference sequence). After removal of 5 bases from V and 1 base from J, the junction contained 13 bases not matched to a gene. There are 16 residues in the CDR3. CDR3: CSAARYGQAANTEAFF. CDR3 coding DNA: TGCAGTGCTGCACGGTACGGACAGGCCGCGAACACTGAAGCTTTCTTT.

The J gene is TRBJ2-7, the V gene TRBV7-2; D perhaps matches TRBD2 (5 bases). The germline V gene has CDR1 SGHTA and CDR2 FQGNSA. This CDR3 comprises 13 residues. The V end lost 0 bases, the J end lost 7 bases, and 10 bases lay between the germline ends. For the CDR3, the DNA is TGTGCCAGCAGCTTAGCACGAACGGGGGAGCAGTACTTC. Its translation: CASSLARTGEQYF.

The chain employs TRBV7-2 and TRBJ2-7, with D unclear. The V gene's germline CDR1 is SGHTA and CDR2 FQGNSA. V lost 4 bases, J lost 4 bases, and 11 bases lay in between. This CDR3 spans 13 amino acids. DNA of the CDR3: TGTGCCAGCAGCTATGGCGGAAGGTACGAGCAGTACTTC. Encoded protein: CASSYGGRYEQYF.

The chain joins TRBV29-1 to TRBJ1-3; D gene unclear. Trimming shortened V by 4 bases and J by 4 bases, and 14 bases separated the two germline ends. Germline V gene lookup returns CDR1 SQVTM and CDR2 ANQGSEA. The CDR3 consists of 14 residues. The CDR3 DNA reads TGCAGCGTTGTGGTACCGACGGAAGGAAACACCATATATTTT. The encoded protein is CSVVVPTEGNTIYF.

The V call is TRBV20-1, the J call TRBJ2-1; 12 bases align to TRBD2. V lost 6 bases to trimming and J lost 5 bases; unmatched junction nucleotides: 14. Germline CDR1 and CDR2: DFQATT and SNEGSKA (reference sequence). There are 17 residues in the CDR3. The CDR3 is CSAILLAGGLSDNEQFF. The CDR3 DNA sequence: TGCAGTGCCATTCTCCTAGCGGGGGGGCTTTCTGACAATGAGCAGTTCTTC.

This clonotype turned up a few times. The chain carries TRBV4-1 and TRBJ2-1; the match to TRBD2 covers 7 bases. V lost 5 bases and J lost 5; bases outside the gene matches: 9. The CDR3 length is 15 residues. Germline V lookup: CDR1 MGHRA, CDR2 YSYEKL. CDR3 protein: CASSGTGGFDNEQFF. Written as DNA, the CDR3 is TGCGCCAGCAGCGGGACGGGGGGTTTCGACAATGAGCAGTTCTTC.

J is TRBJ2-7 and V is TRBV3-1; no firm D call. In germline, CDR1 is LGHDT, CDR2 YNNKEL (reference sequence). The CDR3 sequence is 14 residues long. With 5 bases removed from V and 0 bases from J, the gap between germline ends came to 11 bases. The chain's CDR3 is CASSSLGLSYEQYF. The CDR3 DNA reads as TGTGCCAGCAGCTCCCTGGGCCTCTCCTACGAGCAGTACTTC.

This chain connects TRBV19 to TRBJ2-4; 11 bases fit TRBD2. In germline, CDR1 is LNHDA, CDR2 SQIVND (reference sequence). The CDR3 totals 17 residues. V was pared by 3 bases and J by 0 bases, with 4 bases of the junction left unmatched. Here the CDR3 reads CASSILAGGRAKNIQYF. CDR3 DNA sequence: TGTGCCAGTAGTATCCTAGCGGGGGGAAGAGCCAAAAACATTCAGTACTTC.

By sample share, this clonotype is medium-sized. The V call is TRBV6-2 or TRBV6-3, the J call TRBJ2-2, with D uncertain. Germline V gives CDR1 MNHEY, CDR2 SVGEGT. V lost 4 bases, J lost 3 bases, and 9 bases lay in between. The CDR3 has 14 residues. DNA for the CDR3: TGTGCCAGCAGTTGGAGTTCGGACACCGGGGAGCTGTTTTTT. Encoded protein: CASSWSSDTGELFF.

The V gene is TRBV19, the J gene TRBJ2-7, with TRBD1 identical over 7 bases. The germline V gene has CDR1 LNHDA and CDR2 SQIVND (reference sequence). The CDR3 has 13 amino acids. V was clipped by 4 bases and J by 3 bases; unmatched bases: 3. In nucleotides, the CDR3 is TGTGCCAGTAGTAAGGGACAGTACTACGAGCAGTACTTC. Residues: CASSKGQYYEQYF.

J is TRBJ1-2 and V is TRBV30; weak D call: TRBD1 (6 bases). Trimming left V 7 bases short and J 5 bases short, with 20 bases between. The CDR3 totals 14 residues. The V gene's germline CDR1 is GTSNPN and CDR2 SVGIG (reference sequence). The CDR3 loop is CASTQDSTRYGYTF. The CDR3 nucleotides read TGTGCCTCTACCCAGGACAGCACTAGGTATGGCTACACCTTC.

This chain connects TRBV12-3 or TRBV12-4 to TRBJ2-7; 12 bases align to TRBD1. The CDR3 extends over 15 amino acids. With V trimmed by 6 bases and J by 4 bases, 7 bases remained unmatched. CDR3 in DNA: TGTGCCAGCAGCCGAGGGACAGGGGGCGGGTACGAGCAGTACTTC. Translating gives CASSRGTGGGYEQYF.

This clonotype appeared a few times. This chain connects TRBV28 to TRBJ1-1; D not certain. The CDR3 runs 12 residues. V shed 5 bases and J shed 7 bases, with 11 bases lying between them. Germline lookup yields CDR1 MDHEN and CDR2 SYDVKM. The CDR3 DNA reads TGTGCCAGCAGTGATGGCCAAGATGAAGCTTTCTTT. It encodes CASSDGQDEAFF.

The rearrangement links TRBV20-1 to TRBJ1-1, with a possible D match to TRBD1 (5 bases). V was trimmed by 1 base and J by 4 bases, leaving 16 bases between them. The CDR3 totals 15 residues. Germline V lookup: CDR1 DFQATT, CDR2 SNEGSKA (reference sequence). The CDR3 loop reads CSARVVPGRTTEAFF. DNA for the CDR3: TGCAGTGCTAGAGTTGTTCCGGGGCGAACCACTGAAGCTTTCTTT.

This clonotype turned up a few times. This rearrangement joins TRBV7-2 to TRBJ1-3; 8 bases match TRBD1. The CDR3 has 16 amino acids. V was pared by 5 bases and J by 0 bases, with 6 bases of the junction left unmatched. Germline lookup yields CDR1 SGHTA and CDR2 FQGNSA. CDR3 sequence (DNA): TGTGCCAGCAGCCCGGATACAGGGGGCTCTGGAAACACCATATATTTT. It translates to CASSPDTGGSGNTIYF.

The V and J genes are TRBV4-2 and TRBJ1-2; D may be TRBD1 (6 bases). Per the germline V gene, CDR1 is LGHNA and CDR2 is YNFKEQ. V was clipped by 0 bases and J by 0 bases, with 14 bases between them. CDR3 length: 17 amino acids. CDR3 nucleotide sequence: TGTGCCAGCAGCCAAGACTTAGGGGACACAGCTAACTATGGCTACACCTTC. This sequence encodes CASSQDLGDTANYGYTF.

The rearrangement links TRBV15 to TRBJ1-2, with TRBD1 identical over 8 bases. Germline V gives CDR1 LNHNV, CDR2 YYDKDF (reference sequence). This CDR3 is 15 amino acids long. The V and J ends lost 1 base and 4 bases, in that order; junction bases with no gene match: 5. The CDR3 DNA reads as TGTGCCACCAGCAGAGGCTCTCAGGGGGCCTATGGCTACACCTTC. This translates into CATSRGSQGAYGYTF. Filled out from reference TRBV15 and TRBJ1-2, the complete variable domain reads DAMVIQNPRYQVTQFGKPVTLSCSQTLNHNVMYWYQQKSSQAPKLLFHYYDKDFNNEADTPDNFQSRRPNTSFCFLDIRSPGLGDTAMYLCATSRGSQGAYGYTFGSGTRLTVV.

The chain uses TRBV5-1 and TRBJ2-5, with 10 bases identical to TRBD1. V lost 7 bases and J lost 2; bases outside the gene matches: 20. The CDR3 covers 19 residues. The germline gives CDR1 SGHRS, CDR2 YFSETQ. The CDR3 bases are TGCGCCAGCCAACCTCTCTTACGGACAGGGGGGGATAGTCAAGAGACCCAGTACTTC. Translating gives CASQPLLRTGGDSQETQYF.

This chain uses TRBV27 with TRBJ1-2; 9 bases are shared with TRBD1. This CDR3 is built from 13 residues. After removal of 5 bases from V and 4 bases from J, the junction contained 2 bases not matched to a gene. Germline values: CDR1 MNHEY, CDR2 SMNVEV (reference sequence). The CDR3 sequence: CASSPTGGYGYTF. For the CDR3, the DNA is TGTGCCAGCAGTCCGACAGGGGGCTATGGCTACACCTTC.

The J gene is TRBJ2-7, the V gene TRBV20-1; possible D gene TRBD2, 6 bases. CDR3 length equals 14 residues. V lost 5 bases to trimming and J lost 1 base, with 15 bases between them. Germline CDR1 is DFQATT and CDR2 is SNEGSKA (reference sequence). CDR3 in DNA: TGCAGTGCTCTCCGACTAGAAAGGTCCTACGAGCAGTACTTC. It codes for CSALRLERSYEQYF.

The chain carries TRBV20-1 and TRBJ2-1; unclear D gene. The CDR3 is made up of 13 amino acids. V was trimmed by 8 bases and J by 15 bases, leaving 26 bases between them. CDR1 DFQATT and CDR2 SNEGSKA come from the germline V gene (reference sequence). The chain's CDR3 is CSPAATFGFEPFF. In DNA form, the CDR3 reads TGCAGTCCGGCCGCGACGTTCGGGTTTGAACCGTTCTTC.

The chain couples TRBV6-1 to TRBJ1-2; a weak D match, TRBD1 (6 bases). The CDR3 has 15 residues. Germline CDR1 MNHNS, CDR2 SASEGT. V was trimmed by 1 base and J by 7 bases, leaving 16 bases between them. CDR3 bases: TGTGCCAGCAGTGAAGACCAGGGGACCTCCGTTGGCTACACCTTC. Encoded protein: CASSEDQGTSVGYTF.

The J gene is TRBJ2-1, the V gene TRBV19; either TRBD1 or TRBD2 may fit D (5 bases each). Looked up from germline, CDR1 is LNHDA and CDR2 is SQIVND (reference sequence). CDR3 length: 15 residues. Trimming shortened V by 3 bases and J by 9 bases, and 18 bases separated the two germline ends. The CDR3 DNA sequence: TGTGCCAGTAGTATGGTGGGACCAGGGTCAGGTGAGCAGTTCTTC. As protein: CASSMVGPGSGEQFF.

This chain connects TRBV28 to TRBJ2-1; TRBD1 matches 8 bases. There are 15 residues in the CDR3. Germline assignment: CDR1 MDHEN and CDR2 SYDVKM. After removal of 1 base from V and 5 bases from J, the junction contained 4 bases not matched to a gene. The CDR3 nucleotides are TGTGCCAGCAGTTTATCGGGACAGGTCGACAATGAGCAGTTCTTC. Its translation is CASSLSGQVDNEQFF.